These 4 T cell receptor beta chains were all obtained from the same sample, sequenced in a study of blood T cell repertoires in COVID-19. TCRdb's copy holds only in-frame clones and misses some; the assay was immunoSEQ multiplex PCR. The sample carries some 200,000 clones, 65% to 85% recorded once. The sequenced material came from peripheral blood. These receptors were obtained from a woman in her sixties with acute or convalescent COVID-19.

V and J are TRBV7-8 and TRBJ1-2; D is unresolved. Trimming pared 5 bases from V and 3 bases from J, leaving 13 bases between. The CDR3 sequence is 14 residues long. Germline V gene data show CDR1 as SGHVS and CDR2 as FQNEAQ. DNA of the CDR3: TGTGCCAGCAGCCCCCGAGAGCGGGACTATGGCTACACCTTC. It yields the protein CASSPRERDYGYTF.

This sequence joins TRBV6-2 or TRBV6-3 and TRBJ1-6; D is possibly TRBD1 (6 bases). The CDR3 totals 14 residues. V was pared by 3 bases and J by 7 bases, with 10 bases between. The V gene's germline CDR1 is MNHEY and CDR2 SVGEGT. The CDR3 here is CASSYLQGNSPLHF. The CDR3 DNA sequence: TGTGCCAGCAGTTATTTGCAGGGGAATTCACCCCTCCACTTT.

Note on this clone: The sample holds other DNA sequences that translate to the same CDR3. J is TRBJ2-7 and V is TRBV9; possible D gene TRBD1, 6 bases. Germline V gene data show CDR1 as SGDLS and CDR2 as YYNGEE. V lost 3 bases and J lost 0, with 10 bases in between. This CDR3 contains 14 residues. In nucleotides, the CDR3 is TGTGCCAGCAGCGCAACAGGGAGCTCCTACGAGCAGTACTTC. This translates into CASSATGSSYEQYF.

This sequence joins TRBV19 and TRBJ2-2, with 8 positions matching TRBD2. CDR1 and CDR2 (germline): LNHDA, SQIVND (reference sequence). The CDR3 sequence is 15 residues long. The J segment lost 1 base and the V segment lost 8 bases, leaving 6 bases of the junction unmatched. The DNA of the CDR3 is TGTGCCAGTGCAACTAGCGGATTGAACACCGGGGAGCTGTTTTTT. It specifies CASATSGLNTGELFF.